These T cell receptor beta chains were read from a single sample in a study of cytomegalovirus exposure and HLA in healthy donors. The method was immunoSEQ multiplex PCR; TCRdb's version includes in-frame clones alone and lacks a portion of them. This table has roughly 190,000 clones, 70% to 75% appearing once. Sequenced input: PBMCs. The source is a man aged 30 to 45 in good health and CMV-seropositive. Each CDR3 is given with its conserved first and last residue. Each record gives: V gene, D gene, J gene, clone size, CDR3 protein, CDR3 DNA. D genes are given only for firm matches. Expanded clones get a size class; other rows say once, few or many, or leave the size out.

v_gene: TRBV28; d_gene: TRBD1; j_gene: TRBJ1-2; abundance: .; CDR3aa: CATLSRGDRGNYGYTF; CDR3nt: TGTGCCACCCTTTCCCGCGGCGACAGGGGTAACTATGGCTACACCTTC
v_gene: TRBV29-1; d_gene: TRBD1; j_gene: TRBJ2-5; abundance: .; CDR3aa: CSVLGQQETQYF; CDR3nt: TGCAGCGTACTGGGACAGCAAGAGACCCAGTACTTC
v_gene: TRBV6-5; d_gene: .; j_gene: TRBJ1-6; abundance: .; CDR3aa: CASSYGHSPLHF; CDR3nt: TGTGCCAGCAGTTACGGCCATTCACCCCTCCACTTT
v_gene: TRBV29-1; d_gene: TRBD1; j_gene: TRBJ2-7; abundance: .; CDR3aa: CSVSQGAYREQYF; CDR3nt: TGCAGCGTTTCACAGGGGGCATATCGCGAGCAGTACTTC
v_gene: TRBV7-8; d_gene: .; j_gene: TRBJ1-1; abundance: .; CDR3aa: CASSRTVNTEAFF; CDR3nt: TGTGCCAGCAGCCGGACAGTCAACACTGAAGCTTTCTTT
v_gene: TRBV5-1; d_gene: TRBD2; j_gene: TRBJ2-1; abundance: once; CDR3aa: CASSYWTSGGSYNEQFF; CDR3nt: TGCGCCAGCAGCTATTGGACTAGCGGTGGGTCCTACAATGAGCAGTTCTTC
v_gene: TRBV6-1; d_gene: .; j_gene: TRBJ1-6; abundance: few; CDR3aa: CASRSRGGHSPLHF; CDR3nt: TGTGCCAGCAGATCAAGGGGGGGTCATTCACCCCTCCACTTT
v_gene: TRBV5-1; d_gene: .; j_gene: TRBJ2-2; abundance: few; CDR3aa: CASSPGTTRWAGELFF; CDR3nt: TGCGCCAGCAGCCCCGGCACGACTAGATGGGCCGGGGAGCTGTTTTTT
v_gene: TRBV6-1; d_gene: TRBD2; j_gene: TRBJ2-4; abundance: .; CDR3aa: CASSEAPSGGKNIQYF; CDR3nt: TGTGCCAGCAGTGAAGCCCCCAGCGGGGGGAAAAACATTCAGTACTTC
v_gene: TRBV5-1; d_gene: .; j_gene: TRBJ2-7; abundance: .; CDR3aa: CASSWREVGREQYF; CDR3nt: TGCGCCAGCAGCTGGAGGGAGGTTGGACGGGAGCAGTACTTC
v_gene: TRBV14; d_gene: TRBD1; j_gene: TRBJ1-2; abundance: few; CDR3aa: CASSVTQGVGYTF; CDR3nt: TGTGCCAGCAGCGTCACTCAGGGGGTTGGCTACACCTTC
v_gene: TRBV19; d_gene: TRBD1; j_gene: TRBJ1-1; abundance: .; CDR3aa: CAITRGTTNTEAFF; CDR3nt: TGTGCCATCACCAGGGGGACAACGAACACTGAAGCTTTCTTT
v_gene: TRBV5-4; d_gene: TRBD1; j_gene: TRBJ1-1; abundance: .; CDR3aa: CASSGPGQGPKGAFF; CDR3nt: TGTGCCAGCAGCGGGCCGGGACAGGGGCCGAAGGGGGCTTTCTTT
v_gene: TRBV4-2; d_gene: TRBD2; j_gene: TRBJ2-1; abundance: .; CDR3aa: CASSPTQTSGGGFAYNEQFF; CDR3nt: TGTGCCAGCAGCCCGACTCAGACTAGCGGGGGGGGTTTTGCCTACAATGAGCAGTTCTTC
v_gene: TRBV2; d_gene: TRBD1; j_gene: TRBJ1-6; abundance: .; CDR3aa: CASSEGTGYNSPLHF; CDR3nt: TGTGCCAGCAGTGAAGGGACAGGGTATAATTCACCCCTCCACTTT
v_gene: TRBV13; d_gene: TRBD1; j_gene: TRBJ2-7; abundance: .; CDR3aa: CASKTTGTGSSEQYF; CDR3nt: TGTGCCAGCAAAACAACCGGGACAGGGAGTTCCGAGCAGTACTTC
v_gene: TRBV7-9; d_gene: .; j_gene: TRBJ2-6; abundance: .; CDR3aa: CASTETERYSGANVLTF; CDR3nt: TGTGCCAGCACCGAGACAGAGAGATACTCTGGGGCCAACGTCCTGACTTTC
v_gene: TRBV9; d_gene: .; j_gene: TRBJ2-7; abundance: .; CDR3aa: CASSVEGERFSYEQYF; CDR3nt: TGTGCCAGCAGCGTAGAGGGGGAGCGGTTCTCCTACGAGCAGTACTTC
v_gene: TRBV6-5; d_gene: .; j_gene: TRBJ1-4; abundance: .; CDR3aa: CASQTDRNEKLFF; CDR3nt: TGTGCCAGCCAGACAGACAGAAATGAAAAACTGTTTTTT
v_gene: TRBV7-8; d_gene: TRBD1; j_gene: TRBJ1-2; abundance: .; CDR3aa: CASSLGDRTNYGYTF; CDR3nt: TGTGCCAGCAGCTTAGGGGACAGGACAAACTATGGCTACACCTTC
v_gene: TRBV19; d_gene: .; j_gene: TRBJ1-1; abundance: .; CDR3aa: CASSISRGRNTEAFF; CDR3nt: TGTGCCAGTAGTATCAGCAGGGGAAGAAACACTGAAGCTTTCTTT
v_gene: TRBV4-2; d_gene: TRBD2; j_gene: TRBJ2-7; abundance: .; CDR3aa: CASSLAGSGRGLREQYF; CDR3nt: TGTGCCAGCAGCCTAGCCGGGAGCGGGAGAGGTTTGAGGGAGCAGTACTTC
v_gene: TRBV7-2; d_gene: TRBD1; j_gene: TRBJ1-2; abundance: .; CDR3aa: CASSLRTGGDYGYTF; CDR3nt: TGTGCCAGCAGCTTAAGGACAGGGGGTGATTATGGCTACACCTTC
v_gene: TRBV18; d_gene: TRBD1; j_gene: TRBJ1-2; abundance: .; CDR3aa: CASTRTGGLGNYGYTF; CDR3nt: TGTGCCAGCACACGGACAGGGGGACTAGGGAACTATGGCTACACCTTC
v_gene: TRBV30; d_gene: .; j_gene: TRBJ2-7; abundance: .; CDR3aa: CAWGTYEQYF; CDR3nt: TGTGCCTGGGGGACTTACGAGCAGTACTTC
v_gene: TRBV4-3; d_gene: .; j_gene: TRBJ2-7; abundance: .; CDR3aa: CASSQDGSYEQYF; CDR3nt: TGCGCCAGCAGCCAAGACGGTTCCTACGAGCAGTACTTC
v_gene: TRBV28; d_gene: TRBD2; j_gene: TRBJ2-7; abundance: .; CDR3aa: CASSLTSGRASPYEQYF; CDR3nt: TGTGCCAGCAGTTTAACAAGCGGGAGGGCCTCCCCCTACGAGCAGTACTTC
v_gene: TRBV9; d_gene: TRBD2; j_gene: TRBJ2-3; abundance: .; CDR3aa: CASSAPRAGGFTDTQYF; CDR3nt: TGTGCCAGCAGCGCCCCTCGGGCGGGGGGGTTCACAGATACGCAGTATTTT
v_gene: TRBV5-3; d_gene: TRBD2; j_gene: TRBJ2-3; abundance: .; CDR3aa: CARSLARVAGDGDTQYF; CDR3nt: TGTGCCAGAAGCTTGGCTCGGGTAGCGGGAGATGGAGATACGCAGTATTTT
v_gene: TRBV7-2; d_gene: TRBD2; j_gene: TRBJ2-1; abundance: .; CDR3aa: CASSFSGGEYEQFF; CDR3nt: TGTGCCAGCAGCTTCTCCGGGGGGGAGTATGAGCAGTTCTTC
v_gene: TRBV28; d_gene: .; j_gene: TRBJ2-1; abundance: few; CDR3aa: CASSLVGSSYNEQFF; CDR3nt: TGTGCCAGCAGTTTAGTCGGGAGCTCCTACAATGAGCAGTTCTTC
v_gene: TRBV6-5; d_gene: TRBD2; j_gene: TRBJ2-3; abundance: .; CDR3aa: CASSYFAGGTDTQYF; CDR3nt: TGTGCCAGCAGTTACTTTGCGGGGGGCACAGATACGCAGTATTTT
v_gene: TRBV5-6; d_gene: .; j_gene: TRBJ1-2; abundance: .; CDR3aa: CASSPGPSGDYGYTF; CDR3nt: TGTGCCAGCAGCCCGGGACCTTCGGGAGACTATGGCTACACCTTC
v_gene: TRBV19; d_gene: .; j_gene: TRBJ1-5; abundance: .; CDR3aa: CASSIRRDGPQHF; CDR3nt: TGTGCCAGTAGTATTAGGAGGGATGGACCCCAGCATTTT
v_gene: TRBV10-3; d_gene: .; j_gene: TRBJ2-1; abundance: .; CDR3aa: CANRPAGDHEQFF; CDR3nt: TGTGCCAACCGCCCGGCAGGGGACCACGAGCAGTTCTTC
v_gene: TRBV25-1; d_gene: .; j_gene: TRBJ2-7; abundance: .; CDR3aa: CASSGSPRSYEQYF; CDR3nt: TGTGCCAGCAGTGGGAGCCCTAGATCCTACGAGCAGTACTTC
v_gene: TRBV7-8; d_gene: .; j_gene: TRBJ2-3; abundance: .; CDR3aa: CASSPRTGGGTDTQYF; CDR3nt: TGTGCCAGCAGCCCCCGGACCGGAGGAGGCACAGATACGCAGTATTTT
v_gene: TRBV7-2; d_gene: TRBD2; j_gene: TRBJ2-3; abundance: .; CDR3aa: CASSFRTSGTQYF; CDR3nt: TGTGCCAGCAGCTTCCGGACTAGCGGAACGCAGTATTTT
v_gene: TRBV5-1; d_gene: TRBD1; j_gene: TRBJ2-7; abundance: .; CDR3aa: CASSSGGTGSYEQYF; CDR3nt: TGCGCCAGCAGCTCGGGCGGGACAGGCTCCTACGAGCAGTACTTC
v_gene: TRBV19; d_gene: TRBD1; j_gene: TRBJ1-4; abundance: .; CDR3aa: CASSDRGWAATNEKLFF; CDR3nt: TGTGCCAGTAGTGACAGGGGGTGGGCCGCAACTAATGAAAAACTGTTTTTT
v_gene: TRBV18; d_gene: TRBD1; j_gene: TRBJ1-2; abundance: .; CDR3aa: CASSETGQAYGYTF; CDR3nt: TGTGCCAGCTCCGAAACCGGACAGGCCTATGGCTACACCTTC
v_gene: TRBV2; d_gene: TRBD2; j_gene: TRBJ2-2; abundance: .; CDR3aa: CATNLAGGGELFF; CDR3nt: TGTGCCACCAACCTAGCGGGAGGCGGGGAGCTGTTTTTT
v_gene: TRBV9; d_gene: TRBD1; j_gene: TRBJ1-4; abundance: .; CDR3aa: CASSTPGQGISSEEKLFF; CDR3nt: TGTGCCAGCAGCACCCCCGGACAGGGGATTTCGAGTGAAGAAAAACTGTTTTTT
v_gene: TRBV5-1; d_gene: TRBD2; j_gene: TRBJ2-5; abundance: .; CDR3aa: CASSKRTSGAQQETQYF; CDR3nt: TGCGCCAGCAGCAAACGGACTAGCGGGGCCCAACAAGAGACCCAGTACTTC
v_gene: TRBV28; d_gene: .; j_gene: TRBJ1-5; abundance: .; CDR3aa: CASSPAPGGRQPQHF; CDR3nt: TGTGCCAGCAGTCCCGCACCCGGGGGGCGTCAGCCCCAGCATTTT
v_gene: TRBV5-1; d_gene: .; j_gene: TRBJ1-3; abundance: .; CDR3aa: CASSLGGSASGNTIYF; CDR3nt: TGCGCCAGCAGCTTGGGAGGGTCCGCCTCTGGAAACACCATATATTTT
v_gene: TRBV7-9; d_gene: .; j_gene: TRBJ2-2; abundance: .; CDR3aa: CASSQVIAGRTGELFF; CDR3nt: TGTGCCAGCAGCCAGGTGATTGCGGGGAGGACCGGGGAGCTGTTTTTT
v_gene: TRBV11-2; d_gene: TRBD1; j_gene: TRBJ2-3; abundance: once; CDR3aa: CASSAISGQGADTQYF; CDR3nt: TGTGCCAGCAGCGCAATATCGGGACAGGGGGCTGATACGCAGTATTTT
v_gene: TRBV19; d_gene: .; j_gene: TRBJ2-2; abundance: once; CDR3aa: CASSQRVGTNTGELFF; CDR3nt: TGTGCCAGTAGTCAGAGGGTGGGGACGAACACCGGGGAGCTGTTTTTT
v_gene: TRBV5-1; d_gene: TRBD2; j_gene: TRBJ2-5; abundance: .; CDR3aa: CASSWRLAGQETQYF; CDR3nt: TGCGCCAGCAGCTGGCGGCTAGCGGGACAAGAGACCCAGTACTTC
v_gene: TRBV11-3; d_gene: TRBD2; j_gene: TRBJ2-1; abundance: .; CDR3aa: CASSLRPGLGYNEQFF; CDR3nt: TGTGCCAGCAGCCTCCGTCCGGGACTAGGCTACAATGAGCAGTTCTTC
v_gene: TRBV5-4; d_gene: .; j_gene: TRBJ1-1; abundance: .; CDR3aa: CASSLPDNINTEAFF; CDR3nt: TGTGCCAGCAGCTTACCGGACAATATAAACACTGAAGCTTTCTTT
v_gene: TRBV28; d_gene: .; j_gene: TRBJ1-2; abundance: .; CDR3aa: CASSRLDTMSYGYTF; CDR3nt: TGTGCCAGCAGTCGCCTGGACACGATGAGCTATGGCTACACCTTC
v_gene: TRBV19; d_gene: .; j_gene: TRBJ2-1; abundance: .; CDR3aa: CASSLRQLNEQFF; CDR3nt: TGTGCCAGTAGCCTCAGACAGTTAAATGAGCAGTTCTTC
v_gene: TRBV7-2; d_gene: .; j_gene: TRBJ2-1; abundance: few; CDR3aa: CASSFHAVAYNEQFF; CDR3nt: TGTGCCAGCAGCTTCCACGCAGTTGCCTACAATGAGCAGTTCTTC